This TCR beta chain was captured by sequencing in a study of control samples from healthy donors and cancer patients. Trimming took 3 bases from V and 8 from J; bases not matched to a gene: 7. The CDR3 has 15 amino acids. Germline V gene data show CDR1 as SGHRS and CDR2 as YFSETQ. Generated by immunoSEQ multiplex PCR, the TCRdb table keeps only in-frame clones and is missing some. The table includes around 96,000 clones, over 85% detected once. The chain couples TRBV5-1 to TRBJ2-1; 11 nucleotides line up with TRBD1. Sequencing was performed on blood. The sequence derives from a man younger than 35 in good health. DNA for the CDR3: TGCGCCAGCAGCTCCGGGACAGGGGGTTTGCATGAGCAGTTCTTC. Protein sequence: CASSSGTGGLHEQFF.